Presented here are 2 T cell receptor beta chains from one specimen sequenced in a study of cytomegalovirus exposure and HLA in healthy donors. TCRdb's table, derived via immunoSEQ multiplex PCR, lists solely in-frame clones and lacks some. The sample holds 120,000 or so clones, around 86% seen once. Sample: PBMCs. The receptors were gathered from a young woman in good health and CMV-seronegative.

The V gene is TRBV30, the J gene TRBJ2-5; TRBD2 might be the D (6 bases). Deletions cut 3 bases from V and 1 base from J, with 9 bases between. Germline values: CDR1 GTSNPN, CDR2 SVGIG (reference sequence). The CDR3 loop spans 13 amino acids. CDR3 DNA sequence: TGTGCCTGGAGGGGACTGTTCCAAGAGACCCAGTACTTC. Its translation is CAWRGLFQETQYF.

The J gene is TRBJ2-1, the V gene TRBV9; TRBD2 aligns across 11 bases. Germline values: CDR1 SGDLS, CDR2 YYNGEE. Trimming at V came to 2 bases and at J to 8 bases, leaving 6 bases not matched to a gene. This CDR3 region has 15 residues. CDR3 nucleotides: TGTGCCAGCAGCGTGGGACTAGCGGTTGTCCATGAGCAGTTCTTC. Protein sequence: CASSVGLAVVHEQFF.